These 7 T cell receptor beta chains originate from one sample sequenced in a study of T cells in Graves' hyperthyroidism and ophthalmopathy. Amplification yielded TCR beta CDR3 regions, with RNA transcripts as the source. The HTBI primer set was used in a first-round RT-PCR of the TCR CDR3. TCRdb reprocessed the multiplex PCR reads with MiXCR, giving one entry per CDR3 protein. The table lists some 380,000 distinct CDR3 sequences, less than 15% of them singletons. Specimen: blood. These receptors were obtained from a man aged 25 to 45 with Graves' hyperthyroidism that later progressed to Graves' ophthalmopathy.

This clonotype showed up many times. The gene calls are TRBV6-6 and TRBJ2-3; TRBD2 matches at 7 bases. Trimming took 2 bases from V and 5 from J; bases not matched to a gene: 10. Germline V gives CDR1 MNHNY, CDR2 SVGAGI (reference sequence). The CDR3 covers 16 residues. The CDR3 nucleotides are TGTGCCAGCAGTTACATGCAGGCCCGCGGGAGAGATACGCAGTATTTT. The encoded protein is CASSYMQARGRDTQYF.

This clonotype was seen repeatedly, ten times or more. The chain links TRBV12-3 or TRBV12-4 to TRBJ1-1; D uncertain. V lost 2 bases to trimming and J lost 2 bases, with 12 bases between them. The CDR3 extends over 15 amino acids. CDR3 sequence reads: CASSLSGPVNTEAFF. For the CDR3, the DNA is TGTGCCAGCAGTTTAAGTGGGCCAGTCAACACTGAAGCTTTCTTT.

This clonotype has just a few counts. This chain joins TRBV7-9 and TRBJ1-1, with 8 bases matching TRBD1. The CDR3 is 15 residues long. The V segment lost 5 bases and the J segment 0 bases; nucleotides outside the gene matches: 5. The germline V gene has CDR1 SEHNR and CDR2 FQNEAQ (reference sequence). In DNA, the CDR3 is TGTGCCAGCAGCGTACGACAGGGGATGAACACTGAAGCTTTCTTT. Its translation is CASSVRQGMNTEAFF.

This clonotype was detected a few times. The chain employs TRBV7-6 and TRBJ1-1; D is possibly TRBD1 (6 bases). Per germline, CDR1 SGHVS and CDR2 FNYEAQ. This CDR3 has 15 residues. Between the trimmed V and J ends, which lost 4 bases and 3 bases, there was a span of 15 bases. This chain's CDR3 is CASSSDDRSDTEAFF. DNA for the CDR3: TGTGCCAGCAGCTCCGACGACAGGTCGGACACTGAAGCTTTCTTT.

The chain uses TRBV13 and TRBJ2-4; 7 positions agree with TRBD1. The CDR3 spans 14 residues. The V and J ends lost 5 bases and 8 bases, in that order; junction bases with no gene match: 9. Germline loops: CDR1 PRHDT, CDR2 FYEKMQ (reference sequence). CDR3 loop: CASSPRQGFDIQYF. The CDR3 region has the DNA TGTGCCAGCAGCCCCCGACAGGGATTCGACATTCAGTACTTC.

About this clonotype: The junction departs from germline at one end; a sequencing error may be responsible. The genes are TRBV7-7 and TRBJ2-5; no reliable D call. Germline assignment: CDR1 SSHAT and CDR2 FNYEAQ (reference sequence). This CDR3 region has 12 residues. CDR3 DNA sequence: TGTGCTAGCAGCATGATTGGAGAGACCCAGTACTTC. Protein sequence: CASSMIGETQYF.

In the case of this clonotype: This clone may be a read error of a much larger clone one base away. V and J are TRBV20-1 and TRBJ2-5, with a possible D match to TRBD1 (5 bases). Germline loops: CDR1 DFQATT, CDR2 SNEGSKA (reference sequence). With 5 bases removed from V and 4 bases from J, the gap between germline ends came to 14 bases. The CDR3 spans 13 residues. CDR3 coding DNA: TGCAGTGCTGCCAGGGTCATAAGAGAGACCCAGTACTTC. It is translated as CSAARVIRETQYF.